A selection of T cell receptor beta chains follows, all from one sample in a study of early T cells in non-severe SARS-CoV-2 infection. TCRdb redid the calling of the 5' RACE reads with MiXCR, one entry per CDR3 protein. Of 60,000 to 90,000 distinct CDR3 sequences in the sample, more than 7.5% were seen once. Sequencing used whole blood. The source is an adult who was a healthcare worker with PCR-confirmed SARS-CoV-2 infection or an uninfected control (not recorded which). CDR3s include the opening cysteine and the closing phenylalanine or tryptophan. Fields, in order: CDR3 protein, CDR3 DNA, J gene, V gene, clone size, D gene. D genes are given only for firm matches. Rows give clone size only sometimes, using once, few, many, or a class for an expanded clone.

CDR3: CASTNPPRYEQYF
DNA: TGTGCCAGCACCAACCCCCCCCGATACGAGCAGTACTTC
J: TRBJ2-7
V: TRBV3-1
size: many
D: .

CDR3: CASSVRDEQFF
DNA: TGTGCCAGCAGTGTTAGGGATGAGCAGTTCTTC
J: TRBJ2-1
V: TRBV6-1
size: few
D: .

CDR3: CASSFAQLLKDEQYF
DNA: TGTGCCAGCAGCTTCGCCCAACTCCTAAAGGACGAGCAGTACTTC
J: TRBJ2-7
V: TRBV7-8
size: few
D: .

CDR3: CASSLGQNTDTQYF
DNA: TGTGCCAGCAGCCTGGGACAGAACACAGATACGCAGTATTTT
J: TRBJ2-3
V: TRBV9
size: large
D: TRBD1

CDR3: CASSESQGRSSTF
DNA: TGTGCCAGCAGTGAATCGCAGGGACGGTCATCCACCTTC
J: TRBJ1-2
V: TRBV25-1
size: many
D: .

CDR3: CASGVEQPQHF
DNA: TGCGCCAGCGGTGTGGAGCAGCCCCAGCATTTT
J: TRBJ1-5
V: TRBV10-2
size: many
D: .

CDR3: CASSFPAEETQYF
DNA: TGTGCCAGCAGCTTTCCCGCGGAGGAGACCCAGTACTTC
J: TRBJ2-5
V: TRBV7-9
size: few
D: .

CDR3: CASSLNLAGELFF
DNA: TGTGCCAGCAGCCTAAACTTGGCCGGGGAGCTGTTTTTT
J: TRBJ2-2
V: TRBV7-6
size: .
D: .

CDR3: CASIGIADVWGTDTQYF
DNA: TGCGCCAGCATAGGGATAGCGGACGTATGGGGCACAGATACGCAGTATTTT
J: TRBJ2-3
V: TRBV10-2
size: many
D: .

CDR3: CASSLSGGDTQYF
DNA: TGCGCCAGCAGCCTTTCGGGGGGAGATACGCAGTATTTT
J: TRBJ2-3
V: TRBV4-1
size: many
D: TRBD2

CDR3: CATSRQGDGYTF
DNA: TGTGCCACCAGCAGGCAGGGGGACGGCTACACCTTC
J: TRBJ1-2
V: TRBV15
size: few
D: TRBD1

CDR3: CASSEETGVTDTQYF
DNA: TGTGCCAGCAGTGAAGAGACCGGTGTCACAGATACGCAGTATTTT
J: TRBJ2-3
V: TRBV27
size: few
D: .

CDR3: CASSFRENIQYF
DNA: TGTGCCAGCAGTTTCAGGGAAAACATTCAGTACTTC
J: TRBJ2-4
V: TRBV12-3/TRBV12-4
size: many
D: .

CDR3: CASSHERPGGRPYNEQFF
DNA: TGTGCCAGCAGCCACGAACGCCCCGGCGGGAGGCCGTACAATGAGCAGTTCTTC
J: TRBJ2-1
V: TRBV6-6
size: few
D: TRBD2

CDR3: CASSLPATEQFF
DNA: TGTGCCAGCAGCTTGCCAGCGACTGAGCAGTTCTTC
J: TRBJ2-1
V: TRBV5-4
size: few
D: .

CDR3: CASSPQDRAPYEQYF
DNA: TGTGCCAGCAGTCCACAGGACAGGGCCCCCTACGAGCAGTACTTC
J: TRBJ2-7
V: TRBV27
size: many
D: TRBD1

CDR3: CATSDFRFPSNEQFF
DNA: TGTGCCACCAGTGATTTCCGATTCCCTAGCAATGAGCAGTTCTTC
J: TRBJ2-1
V: TRBV24-1
size: many
D: .

CDR3: CASSETTPGNEQFF
DNA: TGTGCCAGCAGTGAGACTACCCCGGGGAATGAGCAGTTCTTC
J: TRBJ2-1
V: TRBV2
size: many
D: .

CDR3: CASALGAFEAFF
DNA: TGTGCCAGTGCGCTAGGGGCCTTTGAAGCTTTCTTT
J: TRBJ1-1
V: TRBV7-9
size: few
D: .

CDR3: CASSLQARQGRYEQYF
DNA: TGTGCCAGCAGTTTACAGGCTCGACAGGGACGGTACGAGCAGTACTTC
J: TRBJ2-7
V: TRBV28
size: .
D: TRBD1

CDR3: CASSPDGTGFGYTF
DNA: TGTGCCAGCAGCCCCGATGGGACAGGTTTTGGCTACACCTTC
J: TRBJ1-2
V: TRBV7-2
size: many
D: TRBD1

CDR3: CASSLGGRNNEQFF
DNA: TGTGCCAGCAGCTTAGGTGGGCGGAACAATGAGCAGTTCTTC
J: TRBJ2-1
V: TRBV11-2
size: .
D: .